This TCR beta chain was documented in a study of T cell responses to AZD1222 COVID-19 vaccine. Study-wide findings and caveats: Epitopes outside B.1.351 and B.1.1.7 mutated regions reportedly drew nearly half of spike TCRs. A mostly white British donor set with more females was recruited, and clonal diversity was possibly underestimated. Spike was spanned by vaccine-associated CD4 TCRs, which were dominant at 160-218 and 743-854.

The germline V and J ends were trimmed by 1 base and 5 bases, with 7 bases remaining between them. Germline CDR1 LNHDA, CDR2 SQIVND (reference sequence). CDR3 length equals 13 residues. As regards this clone: The antigen is undetermined.

Assay used: immunoSEQ multiplex PCR; TCRdb lists only in-frame clones, some missing. The sample shows tens of thousands of clones, roughly 89% of them seen only once. The chain employs TRBV19 and TRBJ2-3, with a tentative D call TRBD1 (5 bases). This clonotype originated in an adult in good health. The sample was peripheral blood, taken on day 0 of MenACWY control vaccination. The CDR3 DNA sequence: TGTGCCAGTAGTATAGGGGGCGGAGATACGCAGTATTTT. Translated: CASSIGGGDTQYF.